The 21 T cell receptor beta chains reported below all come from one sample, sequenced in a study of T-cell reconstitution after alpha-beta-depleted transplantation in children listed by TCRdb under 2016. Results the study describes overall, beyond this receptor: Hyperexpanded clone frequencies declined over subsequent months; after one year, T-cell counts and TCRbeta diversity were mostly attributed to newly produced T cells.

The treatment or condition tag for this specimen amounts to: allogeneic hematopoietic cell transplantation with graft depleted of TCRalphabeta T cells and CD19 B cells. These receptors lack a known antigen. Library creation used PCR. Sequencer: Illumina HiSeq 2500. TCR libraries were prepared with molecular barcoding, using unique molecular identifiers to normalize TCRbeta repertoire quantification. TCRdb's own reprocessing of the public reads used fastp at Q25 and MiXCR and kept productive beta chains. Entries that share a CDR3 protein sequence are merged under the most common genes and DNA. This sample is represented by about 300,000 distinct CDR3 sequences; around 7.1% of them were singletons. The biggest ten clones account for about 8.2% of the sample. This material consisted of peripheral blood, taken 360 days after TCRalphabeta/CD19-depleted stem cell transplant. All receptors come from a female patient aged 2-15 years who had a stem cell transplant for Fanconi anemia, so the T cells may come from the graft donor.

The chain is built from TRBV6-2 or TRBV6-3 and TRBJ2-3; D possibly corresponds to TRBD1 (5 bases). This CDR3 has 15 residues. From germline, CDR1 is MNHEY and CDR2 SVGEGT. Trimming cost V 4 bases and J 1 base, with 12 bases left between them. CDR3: CASSSRAAGTDTQYF. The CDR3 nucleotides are TGTGCCAGCAGTTCCAGGGCCGCCGGCACAGATACGCAGTATTTT.

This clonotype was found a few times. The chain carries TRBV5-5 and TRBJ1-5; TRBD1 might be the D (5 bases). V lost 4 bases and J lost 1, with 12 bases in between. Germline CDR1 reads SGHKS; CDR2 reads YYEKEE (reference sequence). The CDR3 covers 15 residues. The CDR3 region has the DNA TGTGCCAGCAGCCCCCACAGGACCAGCAATCAGCCCCAGCATTTT. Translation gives CASSPHRTSNQPQHF.

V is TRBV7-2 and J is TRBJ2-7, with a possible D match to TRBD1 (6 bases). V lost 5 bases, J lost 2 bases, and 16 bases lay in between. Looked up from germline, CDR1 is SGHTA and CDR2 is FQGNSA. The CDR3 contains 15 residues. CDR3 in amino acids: CASSRPGTTPYEQYF. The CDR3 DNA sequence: TGTGCCAGCAGCAGGCCCGGGACAACGCCCTACGAGCAGTACTTC.

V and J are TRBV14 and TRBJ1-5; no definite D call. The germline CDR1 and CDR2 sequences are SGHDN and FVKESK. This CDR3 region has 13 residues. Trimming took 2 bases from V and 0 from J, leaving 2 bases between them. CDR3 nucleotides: TGTGCCAGCAGCCAATATAGCAATCAGCCCCAGCATTTT. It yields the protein CASSQYSNQPQHF.

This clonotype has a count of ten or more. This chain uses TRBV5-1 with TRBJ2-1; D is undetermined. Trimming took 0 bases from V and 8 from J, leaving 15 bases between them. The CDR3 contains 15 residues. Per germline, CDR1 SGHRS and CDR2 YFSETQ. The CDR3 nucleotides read TGCGCCAGCAGCTTGGAATCCCTGTTATTAGATGAGCAGTTCTTC. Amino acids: CASSLESLLLDEQFF.

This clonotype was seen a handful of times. CDR3 sequence reads: CSASVGLNTEAFF. As DNA, the CDR3 is TGCAGTGCTAGTGTCGGCCTGAACACTGAAGCTTTCTTT. This rearrangement joins TRBV20-1 to TRBJ1-1; no definite D call. Trimming stripped 3 bases from V and 0 bases from J, with 8 bases between. The CDR3 contains 13 residues. Germline V gene lookup returns CDR1 DFQATT and CDR2 SNEGSKA (reference sequence).

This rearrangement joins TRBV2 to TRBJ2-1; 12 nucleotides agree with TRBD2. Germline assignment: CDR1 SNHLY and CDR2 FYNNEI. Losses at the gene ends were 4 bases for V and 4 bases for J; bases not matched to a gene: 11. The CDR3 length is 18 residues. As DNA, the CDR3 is TGTGCCAGCAGTGGGGGGCAGCTAGCGGGAGGGCCTTACAATGAGCAGTTCTTC. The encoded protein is CASSGGQLAGGPYNEQFF.

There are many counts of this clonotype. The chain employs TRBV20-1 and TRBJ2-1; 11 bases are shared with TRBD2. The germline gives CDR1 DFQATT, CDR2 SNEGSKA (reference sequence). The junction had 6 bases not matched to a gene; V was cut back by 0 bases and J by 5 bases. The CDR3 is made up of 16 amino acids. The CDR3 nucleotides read TGCAGTGCTAGAGATCCTCTAGCGGGGGGACACAATGAGCAGTTCTTC. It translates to CSARDPLAGGHNEQFF.

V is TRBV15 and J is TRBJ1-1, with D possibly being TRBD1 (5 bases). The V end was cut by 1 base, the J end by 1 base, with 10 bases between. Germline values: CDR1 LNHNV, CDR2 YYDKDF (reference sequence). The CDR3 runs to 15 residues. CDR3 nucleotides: TGTGCCACCAGCAGAGGGTGGGGGGAGAACACTGAAGCTTTCTTT. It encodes CATSRGWGENTEAFF.

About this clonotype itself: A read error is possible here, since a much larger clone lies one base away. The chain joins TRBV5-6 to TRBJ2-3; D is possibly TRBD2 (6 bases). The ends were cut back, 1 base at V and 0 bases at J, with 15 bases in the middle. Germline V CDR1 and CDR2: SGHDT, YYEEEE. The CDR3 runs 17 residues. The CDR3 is CASSLKWAGTSTDTQYF. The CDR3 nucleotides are TGTGCCAGCAGCTTGAAATGGGCAGGGACTAGCACAGATACGCAGTATTTT. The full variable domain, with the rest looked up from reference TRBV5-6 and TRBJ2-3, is DAGVTQSPTHLIKTRGQQVTLRCSPKSGHDTVSWYQQALGQGPQFIFQYYEEEERQRGNFPDRFSGHQFPNYSSELNVNALLLGDSALYLCASSLKWAGTSTDTQYFGPGTRLTVL.

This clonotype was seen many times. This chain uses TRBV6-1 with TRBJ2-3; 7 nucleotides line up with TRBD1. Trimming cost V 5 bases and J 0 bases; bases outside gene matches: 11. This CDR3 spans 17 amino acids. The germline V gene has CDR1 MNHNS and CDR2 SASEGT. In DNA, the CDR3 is TGTGCCAGCAGTAGTGGGACAGCCCCTTTCAGCACAGATACGCAGTATTTT. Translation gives CASSSGTAPFSTDTQYF.

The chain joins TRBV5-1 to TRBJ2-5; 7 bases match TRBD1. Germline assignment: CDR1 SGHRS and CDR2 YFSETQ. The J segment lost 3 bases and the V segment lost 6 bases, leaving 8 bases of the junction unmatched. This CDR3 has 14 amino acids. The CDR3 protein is CASTLGTVEETQYF. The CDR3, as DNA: TGCGCCAGCACCCTAGGGACAGTAGAAGAGACCCAGTACTTC.

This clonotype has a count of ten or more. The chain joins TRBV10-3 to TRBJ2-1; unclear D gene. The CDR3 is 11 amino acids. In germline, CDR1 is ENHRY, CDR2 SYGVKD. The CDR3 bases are TGTGCGCCCCGCAAGTGCAATGAGCAGTTCTTC. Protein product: CAPRKCNEQFF.

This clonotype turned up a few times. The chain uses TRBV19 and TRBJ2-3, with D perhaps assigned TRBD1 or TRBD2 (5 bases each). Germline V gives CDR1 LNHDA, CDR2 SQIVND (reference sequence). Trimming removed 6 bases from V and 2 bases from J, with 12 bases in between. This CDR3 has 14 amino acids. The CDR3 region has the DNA TGTGCCAGTAGCCGGGGCGGCAACACAGATACGCAGTATTTT. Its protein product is CASSRGGNTDTQYF.

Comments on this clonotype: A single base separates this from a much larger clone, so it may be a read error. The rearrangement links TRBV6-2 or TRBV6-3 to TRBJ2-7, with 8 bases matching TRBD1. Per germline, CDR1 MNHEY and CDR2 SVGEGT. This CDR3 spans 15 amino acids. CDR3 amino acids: CASSWLGQGIYEQCF. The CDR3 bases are TGTGCCAGCAGTTGGCTCGGACAGGGTATCTACGAGCAGTGCTTC.

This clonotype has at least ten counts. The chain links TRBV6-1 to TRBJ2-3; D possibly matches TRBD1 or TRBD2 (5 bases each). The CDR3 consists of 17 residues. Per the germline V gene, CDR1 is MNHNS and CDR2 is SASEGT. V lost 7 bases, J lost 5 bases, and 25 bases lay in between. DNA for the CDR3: TGTGCCAGCACCGACTATGACTGGTCCAGGGCGGTAGATACGCAGTATTTT. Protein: CASTDYDWSRAVDTQYF.

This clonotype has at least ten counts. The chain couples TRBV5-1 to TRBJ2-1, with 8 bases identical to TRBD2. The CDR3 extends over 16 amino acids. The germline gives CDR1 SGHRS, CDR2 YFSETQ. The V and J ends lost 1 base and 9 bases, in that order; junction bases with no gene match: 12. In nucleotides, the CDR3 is TGCGCCAGCAGCTTGTCACCAGCGGGGGCCCTGGGTGAGCAGTTCTTC. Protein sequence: CASSLSPAGALGEQFF.

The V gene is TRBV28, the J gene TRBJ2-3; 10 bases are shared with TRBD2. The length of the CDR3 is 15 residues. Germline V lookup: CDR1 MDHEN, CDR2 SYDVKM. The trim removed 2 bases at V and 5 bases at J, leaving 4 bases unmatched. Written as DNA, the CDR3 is TGTGCCAGCAGTTTACTTAGCGGGGGGAAAGATACGCAGTATTTT. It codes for CASSLLSGGKDTQYF.

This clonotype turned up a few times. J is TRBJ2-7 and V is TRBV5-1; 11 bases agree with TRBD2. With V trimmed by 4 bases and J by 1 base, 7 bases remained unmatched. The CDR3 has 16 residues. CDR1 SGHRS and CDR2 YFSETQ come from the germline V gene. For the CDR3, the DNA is TGCGCCAGCAGCCCGGCGGGACTAGCGGCTTCCTACGAGCAGTACTTC. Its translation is CASSPAGLAASYEQYF.

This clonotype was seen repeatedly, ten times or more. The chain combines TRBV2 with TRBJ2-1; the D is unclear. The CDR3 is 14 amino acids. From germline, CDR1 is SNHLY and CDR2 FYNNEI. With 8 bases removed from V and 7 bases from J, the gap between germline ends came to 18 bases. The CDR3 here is CASAVASARNEQFF. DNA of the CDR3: TGTGCCAGCGCGGTGGCTTCCGCTAGGAATGAGCAGTTCTTC.

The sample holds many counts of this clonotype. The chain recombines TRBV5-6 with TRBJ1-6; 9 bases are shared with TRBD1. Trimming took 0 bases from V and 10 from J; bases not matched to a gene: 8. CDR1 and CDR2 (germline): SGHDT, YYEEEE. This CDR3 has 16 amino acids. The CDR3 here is CASSLDVGQGVSPLHF. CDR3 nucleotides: TGTGCCAGCAGCTTGGACGTGGGACAGGGAGTCTCACCCCTCCACTTT.